This record covers a single T cell receptor (beta chain). Its specificity is not known. These data come from a study of shared clonotypes between healthy human individuals. From germline, CDR1 is SGDLS and CDR2 YYNGEE. V was pared by 10 bases and J by 4 bases, with 17 bases of the junction left unmatched. This CDR3 is built from 16 residues. Several immunoSEQ 96-well plates shared each subset's DNA, each plate a replicate. Authors' data handling: For the immunoSEQ data, sequences were junction-only without quality scores, so filtering differed. Clones were read by immunoSEQ multiplex PCR, and TCRdb kept only the in-frame ones, dropping some. That table supplies the V and J calls and clone size; D and trimming were determined from the DNA. Of millions of clones in the sample, around nine tenths were seen once. Broader study findings: Non-shared clonotypes were found to have lower generation probabilities than the clonotypes that were shared by all four of the sorted-subset donors. Across subsets, estimated richness was generally greater for naive than for memory populations.

This chain connects TRBV9 to TRBJ2-7; 10 positions match TRBD2. Material for sequencing was naive CD4+ T cells sorted from blood. The subset: CD45RA+ positively selected. The sequence came from a man aged 18 to 30 in good health. CDR3 residues: CAPTPEVLAGGYEQYF. Here the CDR3 DNA reads TGTGCCCCCACCCCCGAGGTCTTAGCGGGGGGTTACGAGCAGTACTTC. The variable domain in full, with the rest retrieved from reference TRBV9 and TRBJ2-7, is DSGVTQTPKHLITATGQRVTLRCSPRSGDLSVYWYQQSLDQGLQFLIQYYNGEERAKGNILERFSAQQFPDLHSELNLSSLELGDSALYFCAPTPEVLAGGYEQYFGPGTRLTVT.